The entry below describes one TCR beta chain. This sample was taken from a study of blood T cell repertoires in COVID-19. Germline CDR1 reads LNHDA; CDR2 reads SQIVND (reference sequence). This CDR3 region has 18 residues. Trimming shortened V by 2 bases and J by 0 bases, and 19 bases separated the two germline ends. Profiling relied on immunoSEQ multiplex PCR, and the TCRdb table lists in-frame clones only, not all of them. The sample holds tens of thousands of clones, approximately 82% seen once. The receptor's source is a man aged 50 to 59 with active or convalescent COVID-19. The rearrangement joins TRBV19 to TRBJ1-1, with D tentatively TRBD1 (5 bases). The specimen sequenced was peripheral blood. This chain's CDR3 is CASSIRGRVAGVNTEAFF. In DNA, the CDR3 is TGTGCCAGTAGTATACGGGGGAGAGTTGCTGGAGTGAACACTGAAGCTTTCTTT.